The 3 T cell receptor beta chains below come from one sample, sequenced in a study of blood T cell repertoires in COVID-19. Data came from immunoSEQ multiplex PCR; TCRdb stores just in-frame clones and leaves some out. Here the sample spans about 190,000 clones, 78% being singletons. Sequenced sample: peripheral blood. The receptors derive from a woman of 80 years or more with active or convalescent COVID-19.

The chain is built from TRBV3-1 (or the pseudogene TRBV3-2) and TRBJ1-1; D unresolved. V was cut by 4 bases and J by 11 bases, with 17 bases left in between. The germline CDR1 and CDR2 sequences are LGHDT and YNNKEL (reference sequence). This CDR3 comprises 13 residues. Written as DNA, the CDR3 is TGTGCCAGCAGCCCCCCTATACCACCTTATGCTTTCTTT. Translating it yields CASSPPIPPYAFF.

DNA for the CDR3: TGTGCCACCAGTGACCGAGGGACAGGGCTCCAAGAGACCCAGTACTTC. Translating gives CATSDRGTGLQETQYF. J is TRBJ2-5 and V is TRBV24-1; 9 bases match TRBD1. After removal of 4 bases from V and 1 base from J, the junction contained 6 bases not matched to a gene. CDR1 and CDR2 from the germline V gene are KGHDR and SFDVKD. The CDR3 totals 16 residues.

The CDR3: CAWSEPTGGRGTQYF. The CDR3 DNA sequence: TGTGCCTGGAGTGAGCCGACAGGGGGCAGGGGGACCCAGTACTTC. V gene TRBV30 combines with J gene TRBJ2-5; 10 positions match TRBD1. There are 15 residues in the CDR3. The ends lost 1 base at V and 7 bases at J; junction bases unmatched: 9. Germline lookup yields CDR1 GTSNPN and CDR2 SVGIG (reference sequence).